The 2 T cell receptor beta chains reported below all come from one sample, sequenced in a study of Graves' ophthalmopathy and Graves' hyperthyroidism. RNA transcripts yielded amplified TCR beta CDR3 regions. The first-round RT-PCR employed HTBI primers together with the Qiagen OneStep RT-PCR kit. A multiplex PCR was then performed as the second round. One entry per CDR3 protein results from TCRdb running MiXCR on the multiplex PCR reads. The top ten hold over 8.5% of the sample, which has 1 million to 1.3 million distinct CDR3 sequences, about two fifths seen once. Specimen: peripheral blood or thyroid tissue (not recorded which). Receptor source: an adult man with Graves' hyperthyroidism.

As concerns this clonotype: A much larger clonotype is one base distant, so this may be a read error. CDR3: CASSTDSFYEQYF. The DNA for the CDR3 is TGTGCCAGCAGTACCGACAGTTTCTACGAGCAGTACTTC. The gene calls are TRBV2 and TRBJ2-7, with a tentative D call TRBD1 (5 bases). The germline V gene encodes CDR1 SNHLY and CDR2 FYNNEI. V gave up 5 bases and J gave up 3 bases, with 11 bases separating them. The CDR3 sequence is 13 residues long.

In its sample, this clonotype was seen many times. The chain uses TRBV2 and TRBJ1-4; TRBD1 aligns across 9 bases. CDR1 is SNHLY and CDR2 is FYNNEI in the germline V gene. The V and J ends lost 6 bases and 6 bases, in that order; junction bases with no gene match: 8. This CDR3 contains 15 residues. Here the CDR3 reads CASSLGTGFDEKLFF. The CDR3 bases are TGTGCCAGCAGCCTCGGGACAGGGTTTGATGAAAAACTGTTTTTT.